This T cell receptor beta chain was recorded in a study of T cells in localized non-small cell lung cancer. Trimming took 5 bases from V and 2 from J; bases not matched to a gene: 8. Germline CDR1 and CDR2: SGHNT and YENEEA. This CDR3 region has 15 residues. Adjacent lung samples, free of atypia, were obtained at least 2 cm from the tumor margin. Here immunoSEQ multiplex PCR was the method, and the copy in TCRdb shows in-frame clones only, minus some. The sample consists of 1,800 or so clones, roughly 26% of them appearing once. This clone was observed a handful of times. This rearrangement joins TRBV11-3 to TRBJ2-7; 8 nucleotides line up with TRBD1. Material: normal lung tissue next to the tumor, obtained before any cancer treatment. This TCR was sampled from a woman aged 35-70 years with stage II squamous cell lung carcinoma. DNA for the CDR3: TGTGCCAGCAGCCTAACAGGGGGGTCGACCTACGAGCAGTACTTC. Translating it yields CASSLTGGSTYEQYF.